This T cell receptor beta chain is from a study of cytomegalovirus exposure and HLA in healthy donors. Study-wide results and caveats: Productive status was seen about 90% or about 30% of the time for most TCR beta V segments in an earlier analysis.

It was with 60 Vbeta and 13 Jbeta primers that the PCR ran. Data came from immunoSEQ multiplex PCR; TCRdb stores just in-frame clones and leaves some out. The table for this sample gives 150,000 to 200,000 clones. As to this clone: Its antigen is unknown.

The specimen sequenced was PBMCs. The sequence derives from a woman between 18 and 30 years old in good health and CMV-seropositive.

The DNA for the CDR3 is TGTGCCAGCAGCCAAGTCAGGGGGCAGAAAAAACTGTTTTTT. Translated, it gives CASSQVRGQKKLFF. The rearrangement links TRBV4-2 to TRBJ1-4; 8 bases align to TRBD1. CDR1 and CDR2 (germline): LGHNA, YNFKEQ. The CDR3 is 14 amino acids. Trimming took 1 base from V and 9 from J; bases not matched to a gene: 4.